The source of this T cell receptor beta chain is a study of identifying expanded T cells in peripheral blood. Whole-study results and caveats: Over around two and four weeks, about 15 and 19 clones changed, versus 1.2 between replicates.

Comments on this clone: Its antigen is not known.

This table comes from immunoSEQ multiplex PCR, and its TCRdb copy is limited to in-frame clones, with some not included. Here the sample spans about 100,000 clones, approximately 86% being singletons. This CDR3 contains 15 residues. Germline V CDR1 and CDR2: MNHNS, SASEGT. Deletions cut 0 bases from V and 5 bases from J, with 13 bases between. Healthy donors had no documented immune events, such as infections, while sampled. The receptor comes from a person aged 18 to 75 in good health. V and J are TRBV6-1 and TRBJ1-2, with D maybe TRBD1 (6 bases). The sequencing input was blood. Written as DNA, the CDR3 is TGTGCCAGCAGTGAAGCGCGGGGGCAAGGATATGGCTACACCTTC. Protein product: CASSEARGQGYGYTF.